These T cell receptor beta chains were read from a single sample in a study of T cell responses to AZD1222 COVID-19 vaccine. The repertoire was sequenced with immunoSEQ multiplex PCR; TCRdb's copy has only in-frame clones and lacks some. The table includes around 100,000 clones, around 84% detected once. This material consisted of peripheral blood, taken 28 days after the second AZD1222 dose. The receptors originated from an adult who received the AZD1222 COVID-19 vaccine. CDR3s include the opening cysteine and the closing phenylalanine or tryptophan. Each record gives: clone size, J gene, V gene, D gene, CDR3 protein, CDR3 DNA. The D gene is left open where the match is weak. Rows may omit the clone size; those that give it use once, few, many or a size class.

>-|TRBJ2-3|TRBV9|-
CASSIGPGQPITDTQYF
TGTGCCAGCAGCATCGGACCAGGACAGCCTATCACGGATACGCAGTATTTT
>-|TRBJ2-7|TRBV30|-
CAWEMDVKNEQYF
TGTGCCTGGGAGATGGACGTTAAGAACGAGCAGTACTTC
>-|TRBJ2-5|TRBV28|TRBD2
CASSLGTSGSGTQYF
TGTGCCAGCAGTTTGGGGACTAGCGGGAGTGGGACCCAGTACTTC
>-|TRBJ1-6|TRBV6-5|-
CASRGGGRFNSPLHF
TGTGCCAGCAGGGGGGGTGGACGGTTCAATTCACCCCTCCACTTT
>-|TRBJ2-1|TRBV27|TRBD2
CASSLAGGYNEQFF
TGTGCCAGCAGTCTAGCGGGAGGGTACAATGAGCAGTTCTTC
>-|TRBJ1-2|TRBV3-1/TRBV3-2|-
CASSPTPGGGVGYTF
TGTGCCAGCAGCCCCACCCCGGGTGGGGGCGTTGGCTACACCTTC
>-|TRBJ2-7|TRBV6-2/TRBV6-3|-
CASSYSEGTRNEQYF
TGTGCCAGCAGTTACTCAGAGGGGACGAGAAACGAGCAGTACTTC
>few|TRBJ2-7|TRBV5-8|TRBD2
CASSTAGASYEQYF
TGTGCCAGCAGCACAGCGGGAGCCTCCTACGAGCAGTACTTC
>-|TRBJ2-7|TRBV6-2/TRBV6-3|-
CASSPPGLPFEQYF
TGTGCCAGCAGTCCCCCGGGACTCCCTTTCGAGCAGTACTTC
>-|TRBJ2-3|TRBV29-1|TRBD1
CSVRGQGVSTDTQYF
TGCAGCGTGAGGGGACAGGGGGTGAGCACAGATACGCAGTATTTT